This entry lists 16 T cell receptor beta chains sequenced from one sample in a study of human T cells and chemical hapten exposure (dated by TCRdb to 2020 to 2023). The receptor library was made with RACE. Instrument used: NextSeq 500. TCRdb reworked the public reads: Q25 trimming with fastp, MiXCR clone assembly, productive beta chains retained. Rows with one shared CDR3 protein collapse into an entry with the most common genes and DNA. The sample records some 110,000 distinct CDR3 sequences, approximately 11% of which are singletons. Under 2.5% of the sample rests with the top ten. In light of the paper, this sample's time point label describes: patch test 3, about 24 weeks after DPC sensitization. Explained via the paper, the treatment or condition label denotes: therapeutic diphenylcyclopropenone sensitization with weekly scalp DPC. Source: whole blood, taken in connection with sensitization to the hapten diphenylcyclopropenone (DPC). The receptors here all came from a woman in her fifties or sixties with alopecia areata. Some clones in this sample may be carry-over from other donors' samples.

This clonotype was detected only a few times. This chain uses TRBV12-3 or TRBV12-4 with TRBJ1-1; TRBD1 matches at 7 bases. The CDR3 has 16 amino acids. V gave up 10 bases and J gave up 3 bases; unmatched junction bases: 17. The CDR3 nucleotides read TGTGCCAACAACCCGCGACAGGGTAGGGTGGACACTGAAGCTTTCTTT. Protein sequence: CANNPRQGRVDTEAFF.

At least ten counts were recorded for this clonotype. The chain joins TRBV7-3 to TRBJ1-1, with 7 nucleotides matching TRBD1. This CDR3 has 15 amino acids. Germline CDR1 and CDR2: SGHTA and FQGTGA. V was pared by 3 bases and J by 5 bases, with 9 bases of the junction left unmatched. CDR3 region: CASSFSLTGTTEAFF. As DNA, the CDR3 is TGTGCCAGCAGCTTCTCCTTGACAGGGACGACTGAAGCTTTCTTT.

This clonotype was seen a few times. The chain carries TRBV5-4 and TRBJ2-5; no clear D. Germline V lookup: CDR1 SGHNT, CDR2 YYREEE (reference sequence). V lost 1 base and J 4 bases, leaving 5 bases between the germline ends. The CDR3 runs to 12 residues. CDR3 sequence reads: CASSLQRETQYF. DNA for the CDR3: TGTGCCAGCAGCTTGCAGAGAGAGACCCAGTACTTC.

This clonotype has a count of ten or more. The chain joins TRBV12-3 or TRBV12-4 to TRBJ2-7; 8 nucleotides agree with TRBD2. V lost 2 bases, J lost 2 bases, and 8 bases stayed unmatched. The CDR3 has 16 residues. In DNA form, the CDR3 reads TGTGCCAGCAGTTTATCCCCGGGACTAGGGCCCTACGAGCAGTACTTC. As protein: CASSLSPGLGPYEQYF.

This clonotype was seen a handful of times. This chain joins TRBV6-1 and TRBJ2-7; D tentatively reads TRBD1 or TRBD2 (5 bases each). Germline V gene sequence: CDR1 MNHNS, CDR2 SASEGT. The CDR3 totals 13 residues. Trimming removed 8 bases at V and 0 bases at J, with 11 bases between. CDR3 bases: TGTGCCAGCGGCGGTGGGACCTCCTACGAGCAGTACTTC. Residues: CASGGGTSYEQYF.

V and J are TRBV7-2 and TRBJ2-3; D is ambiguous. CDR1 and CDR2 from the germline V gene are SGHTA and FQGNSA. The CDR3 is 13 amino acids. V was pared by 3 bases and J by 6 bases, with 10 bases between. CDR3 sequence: CASSFLLRDTQYF. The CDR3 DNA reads TGTGCCAGCAGCTTCCTGCTTCGGGATACGCAGTATTTT.

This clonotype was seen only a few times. CDR3 nucleotide sequence: TGTGCCAGCAGTGCCTTAGGGGATTGGAAAGGCTACACCTTC. It yields the protein CASSALGDWKGYTF. V and J are TRBV2 and TRBJ1-2; TRBD1 might be the D (5 bases). This CDR3 has 14 amino acids. V was clipped by 4 bases and J by 8 bases, with 17 bases between them. Germline-derived CDR1 and CDR2 are SNHLY and FYNNEI.

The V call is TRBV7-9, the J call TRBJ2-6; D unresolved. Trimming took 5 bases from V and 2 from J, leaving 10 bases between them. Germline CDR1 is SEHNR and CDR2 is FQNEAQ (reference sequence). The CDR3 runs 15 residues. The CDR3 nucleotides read TGTGCCAGCAGCCCGGATGGGGCTGGGGCCAACGTCCTGACTTTC. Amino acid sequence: CASSPDGAGANVLTF.

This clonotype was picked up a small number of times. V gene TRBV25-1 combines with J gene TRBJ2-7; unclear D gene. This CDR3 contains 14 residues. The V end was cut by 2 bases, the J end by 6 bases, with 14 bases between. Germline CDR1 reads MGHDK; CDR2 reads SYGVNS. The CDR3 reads CASSESWLRVEQYF. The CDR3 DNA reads TGTGCCAGCAGTGAAAGTTGGCTTCGGGTCGAGCAGTACTTC.

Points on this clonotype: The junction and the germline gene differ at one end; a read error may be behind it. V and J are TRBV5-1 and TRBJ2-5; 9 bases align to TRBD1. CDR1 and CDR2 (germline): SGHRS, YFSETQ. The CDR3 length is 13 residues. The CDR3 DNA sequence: TGCGCCAGCTTTCGGACAGGGGAAGAGACCCAGTCCTTC. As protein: CASFRTGEETQSF.

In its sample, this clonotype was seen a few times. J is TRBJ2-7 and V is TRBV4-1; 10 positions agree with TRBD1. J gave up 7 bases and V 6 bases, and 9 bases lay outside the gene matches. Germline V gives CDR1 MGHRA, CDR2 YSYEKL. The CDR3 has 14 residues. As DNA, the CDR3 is TGCGCCAGCAGTCTCGGACAGGGGGTTGAGGAGCAGTACTTC. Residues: CASSLGQGVEEQYF.

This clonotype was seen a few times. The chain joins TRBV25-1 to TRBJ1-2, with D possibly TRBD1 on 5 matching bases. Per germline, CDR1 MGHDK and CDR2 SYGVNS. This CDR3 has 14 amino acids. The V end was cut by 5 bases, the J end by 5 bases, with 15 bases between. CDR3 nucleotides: TGTGCCAGCAGTCCAAGTCTTGGGGCTTATGGCTACACCTTC. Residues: CASSPSLGAYGYTF.

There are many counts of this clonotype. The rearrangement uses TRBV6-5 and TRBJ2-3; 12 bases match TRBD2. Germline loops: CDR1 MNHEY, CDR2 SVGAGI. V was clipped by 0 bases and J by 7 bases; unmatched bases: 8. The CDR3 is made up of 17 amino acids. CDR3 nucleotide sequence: TGTGCCAGCAGTTACTCCGGACTAGCGGGGCTCCAAAATACGCAGTATTTT. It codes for CASSYSGLAGLQNTQYF.

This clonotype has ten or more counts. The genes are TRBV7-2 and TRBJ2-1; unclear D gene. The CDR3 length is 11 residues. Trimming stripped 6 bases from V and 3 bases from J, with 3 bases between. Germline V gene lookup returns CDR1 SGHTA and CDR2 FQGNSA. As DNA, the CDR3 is TGTGCCAGCAGTTTCTACAATGAGCAGTTCTTC. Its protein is CASSFYNEQFF.

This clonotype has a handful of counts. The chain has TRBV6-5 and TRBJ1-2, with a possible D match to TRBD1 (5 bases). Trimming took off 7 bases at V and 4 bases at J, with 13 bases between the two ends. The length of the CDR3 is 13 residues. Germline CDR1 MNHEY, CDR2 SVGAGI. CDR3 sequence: CASKEGKSYGYTF. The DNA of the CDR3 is TGTGCCAGCAAAGAGGGGAAGAGCTATGGCTACACCTTC.

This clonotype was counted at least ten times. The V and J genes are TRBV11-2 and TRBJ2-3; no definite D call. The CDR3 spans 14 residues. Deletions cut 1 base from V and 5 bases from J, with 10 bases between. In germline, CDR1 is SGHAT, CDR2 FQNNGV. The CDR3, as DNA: TGTGCCAGCAGCTTAGGTGGAACTCAAGATACGCAGTATTTT. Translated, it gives CASSLGGTQDTQYF.